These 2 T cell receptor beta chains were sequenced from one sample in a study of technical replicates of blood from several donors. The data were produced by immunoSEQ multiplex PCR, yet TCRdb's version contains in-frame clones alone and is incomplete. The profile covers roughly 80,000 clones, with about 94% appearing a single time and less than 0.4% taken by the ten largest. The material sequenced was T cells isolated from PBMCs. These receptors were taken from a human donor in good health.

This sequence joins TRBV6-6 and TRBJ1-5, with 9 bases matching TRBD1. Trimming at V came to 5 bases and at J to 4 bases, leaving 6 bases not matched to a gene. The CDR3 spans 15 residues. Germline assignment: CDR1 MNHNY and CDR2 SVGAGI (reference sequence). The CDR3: CASSRPGQGNQPQHF. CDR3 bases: TGTGCCAGCAGTAGGCCGGGACAGGGTAATCAGCCCCAGCATTTT.

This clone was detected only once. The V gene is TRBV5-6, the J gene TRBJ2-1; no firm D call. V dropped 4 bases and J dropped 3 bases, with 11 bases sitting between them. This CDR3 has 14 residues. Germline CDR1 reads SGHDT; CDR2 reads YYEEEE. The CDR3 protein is CASSLVWSYNEQFF. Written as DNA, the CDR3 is TGTGCCAGCAGCCTCGTGTGGAGCTACAATGAGCAGTTCTTC. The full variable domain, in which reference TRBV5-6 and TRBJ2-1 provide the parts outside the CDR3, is DAGVTQSPTHLIKTRGQQVTLRCSPKSGHDTVSWYQQALGQGPQFIFQYYEEEERQRGNFPDRFSGHQFPNYSSELNVNALLLGDSALYLCASSLVWSYNEQFFGPGTRLTVL.